The T cell receptor (beta chain) described here comes from a study of blood T cells in healthy people across ages. Study-level findings and limits: Strong correlation was found linking TCR beta diversity to naive T cell percentage.

Of note for this clonotype: Its antigen is as yet unknown.

In germline, CDR1 is KGHSH, CDR2 LQKENI. The CDR3 is 14 residues long. Unmatched junction bases numbered 5, after V lost 4 bases and J lost 3 bases. Together with a sample-barcoded 5' primer, a J-beta primer mix was included in a second PCR lasting roughly 7 to 11 cycles. TCRdb analysed the 5' RACE reads with MiXCR anew, one entry per CDR3 protein. The sample consists of about 970,000 distinct CDR3 sequences, roughly 50% of them appearing once. Per sample, at least 5.5 micrograms of total RNA were extracted. V is TRBV18 and J is TRBJ2-5, with 7 nucleotides matching TRBD1. The sequence came from a woman aged 60-75 years in good health. The sample consisted of blood. The CDR3 here is CASSLGQIKETQYF. CDR3 nucleotides: TGTGCCAGCTCACTGGGACAGATAAAAGAGACCCAGTACTTC.